This T cell receptor beta chain was observed in a study of preoperative IRX-2 immunotherapy in early breast cancer. Germline V lookup: CDR1 LNHDA, CDR2 SQIVND (reference sequence). This CDR3 comprises 14 residues. With V trimmed by 5 bases and J by 6 bases, 3 bases remained unmatched. Sequenced by immunoSEQ multiplex PCR; TCRdb stores in-frame clones only, minus some. The sample contains approximately 24,000 clones, more than 80% of which appear only once. Documented treatment: preoperative locoregional IRX-2 cytokine immunotherapy. Preoperative locoregional IRX-2 cytokine immunotherapy was tested in the phase Ib source study.

The sequencing here drew on lymph node tissue, taken after IRX-2 immunotherapy. The origin of this receptor is a human donor with breast cancer. V is TRBV19 and J is TRBJ2-4, with 11 nucleotides matching TRBD1. Here the CDR3 reads CASSPGQGGNIQYF. CDR3 nucleotide sequence: TGTGCCAGTAGTCCGGGACAGGGGGGAAACATTCAGTACTTC.